This TCR beta chain derives from a study of vaccination effects on CD4 cells after COVID-19. Germline V lookup: CDR1 SGHTA, CDR2 FQGNSA. This CDR3 contains 17 residues. J lost 4 bases, V lost 6 bases, and 12 bases had no gene match. Peptide-pool stimulation followed by sequencing identified expanded antigen-specific CD4+ clonotypes in the ViraFEST assay. Scientists isolated CD4+ T cells after an approximately 11-day culture period ended. Previously uninfected by SARS-CoV-2, the vaccine recipients also showed negative nucleocapsid antibodies. This clone was observed a few times. Its antigen is not identified. Produced via immunoSEQ multiplex PCR; TCRdb's table is partial and in-frame only. The sample has tens of thousands of clones, approximately 75% seen once.

This chain connects TRBV7-2 to TRBJ2-3, with 11 bases identical to TRBD2. The specimen was CD4+ T cells from PBMCs cultured with HCoV-NL63 spike peptides, collected before COVID-19 vaccination. The source is a human donor who received a COVID-19 vaccine. CDR3 in DNA: TGTGCCAGCAGTTTCCTACCTAGCGGGGGGAGGGCAGATACGCAGTATTTT. Translating gives CASSFLPSGGRADTQYF.